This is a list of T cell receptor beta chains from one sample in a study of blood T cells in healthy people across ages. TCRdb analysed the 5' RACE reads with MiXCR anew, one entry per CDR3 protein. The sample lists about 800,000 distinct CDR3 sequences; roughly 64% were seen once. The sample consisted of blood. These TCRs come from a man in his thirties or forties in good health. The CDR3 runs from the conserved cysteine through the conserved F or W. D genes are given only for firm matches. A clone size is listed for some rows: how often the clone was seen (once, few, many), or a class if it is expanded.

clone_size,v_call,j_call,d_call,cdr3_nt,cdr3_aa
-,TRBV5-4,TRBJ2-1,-,TGTGCCAGCAGCTTGGGTCCGGGACTCAGGAGTGAGCAGTTCTTC,CASSLGPGLRSEQFF
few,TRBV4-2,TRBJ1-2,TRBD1,TGTGCCAGCAGCCAAGAGGAGGGACAGGGGAGCTATGGCTACACCTTC,CASSQEEGQGSYGYTF
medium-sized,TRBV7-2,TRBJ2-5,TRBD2,TGTGCCAGCAGCCCCTTTGGGAGGGAAGAGACCCAGTACTTC,CASSPFGREETQYF
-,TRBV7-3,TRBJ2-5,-,TGTGCCAGCAGCCCTACCCCGCAGGAAGAGACCCAGTACTTC,CASSPTPQEETQYF
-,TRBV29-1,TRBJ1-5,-,TGCAGCGTTGTTTGGGATCTTAGTCAGCCCCAGCATTTT,CSVVWDLSQPQHF
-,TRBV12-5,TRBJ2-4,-,TGTGCTAGTGCCCCGACAGGAGAAGCCAAAAACATTCAGTACTTC,CASAPTGEAKNIQYF
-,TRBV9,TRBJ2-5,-,TGTGCCAGCAGCGGAGAGGAGGGGGAGACCCAGTACTTC,CASSGEEGETQYF
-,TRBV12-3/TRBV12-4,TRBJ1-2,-,TGTGCCAGCAGTTTAGACAGCCGCAGCCCCTATGGCTACACCTTC,CASSLDSRSPYGYTF
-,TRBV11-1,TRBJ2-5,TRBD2,TGTGCCAGCAGCGCCCACGTGTATAGCGGGAGGGCCGGTCGAGAGACCCAGTACTTC,CASSAHVYSGRAGRETQYF
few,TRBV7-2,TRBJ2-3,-,TGTGCCAGCAGCTACGGGATATACACAGATACGCAGTATTTT,CASSYGIYTDTQYF
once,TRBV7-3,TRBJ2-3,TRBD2,TGTGCCAGCTCCCCCGGGACTAGCGGGACCGCAGATACGCAGTATTTT,CASSPGTSGTADTQYF
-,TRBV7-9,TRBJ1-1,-,TGTGCCAGCAGCCCCGGGGGACTGCGGACTGAAGCTTTCTTT,CASSPGGLRTEAFF
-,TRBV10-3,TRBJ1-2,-,TGTGCCATCAAAACGGAGGGATTACTGGATGGCTACACCTTC,CAIKTEGLLDGYTF
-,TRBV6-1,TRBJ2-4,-,TGTGCCAGCAGTGCGGTGGGCAAAAACATTCAGTACTTC,CASSAVGKNIQYF
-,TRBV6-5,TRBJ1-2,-,TGTGCCAGCAGCGCCGGGACGCCCGTCCACTATGGCTACACCTTC,CASSAGTPVHYGYTF
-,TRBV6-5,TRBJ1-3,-,TGTGCCAGCAGTTCCTCCCGTCTCTCTGGAAACACCATATATTTT,CASSSSRLSGNTIYF
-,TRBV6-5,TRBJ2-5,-,TGTGCCAGCAGGAATCAACTCTCCGTACGCCAAGAGACCCAGTACTTC,CASRNQLSVRQETQYF
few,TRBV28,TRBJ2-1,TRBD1,TGTGCCAGCAGTTCGGACAGGAGCCTTTACAATGAGCAGTTCTTC,CASSSDRSLYNEQFF
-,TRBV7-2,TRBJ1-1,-,TGTGCCAGCAGCTCAGACAGGAGGAGCACTGAAGCTTTCTTT,CASSSDRRSTEAFF
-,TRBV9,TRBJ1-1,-,TGTGCCAGCACTCCGGGGACGATGAACACTGAAGCTTTCTTT,CASTPGTMNTEAFF
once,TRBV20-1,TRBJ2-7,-,TGCAGTGCTAGAGATGCGGCAGGCCCCCCCTACGAGCAGTACTTC,CSARDAAGPPYEQYF
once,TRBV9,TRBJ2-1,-,TGTGCCAGCAGCGTGGGGGAAAGGGGCAATGAGCAGTTCTTC,CASSVGERGNEQFF